These 21 T cell receptor beta chains were sequenced from one sample in a study of T-cell reconstitution after alpha-beta-depleted transplantation in children. A TCRbeta library incorporating unique molecular identifiers was prepared. From the PCR reads, TCRdb called clonotypes with MiXCR, one entry per CDR3 protein. The sample gives 530,000 or so distinct CDR3 sequences, over 20% of which show up once; around 36% is in the top ten. The sample in question was PBMCs, obtained before TCRalphabeta/CD19-depleted stem cell transplant. The origin of the receptors is a boy under two years old with Wiskott-Aldrich syndrome, due to receive a stem cell transplant.

The rearrangement joins TRBV29-1 to TRBJ2-1; 11 positions agree with TRBD1. Per germline, CDR1 SQVTM and CDR2 ANQGSEA. V gave up 4 bases and J gave up 4 bases; unmatched junction bases: 3. There are 14 residues in the CDR3. For the CDR3, the DNA is TGCAGCGTTGGACGGGACAGGGGGTACAATGAGCAGTTCTTC. Encoded protein: CSVGRDRGYNEQFF.

V usage is TRBV7-2 and J usage is TRBJ2-5; 8 nucleotides align to TRBD2. The CDR3 is 17 residues long. CDR1 is SGHTA and CDR2 is FQGNSA in the germline V gene. V was clipped by 0 bases and J by 1 base; unmatched bases: 7. The DNA of the CDR3 is TGTGCCAGCAGCTTAGCCTCGACTAGCGCCGCCCAAGAGACCCAGTACTTC. Residues: CASSLASTSAAQETQYF.

The genes are TRBV4-1 and TRBJ1-2; perhaps TRBD1 as D (5 bases). Per germline, CDR1 MGHRA and CDR2 YSYEKL. V was trimmed by 1 base and J by 1 base, leaving 13 bases between them. This CDR3 comprises 16 residues. The CDR3 loop is CASSQVEGRVNYGYTF. In nucleotides, the CDR3 is TGCGCCAGCAGCCAAGTGGAGGGACGGGTTAACTATGGCTACACCTTC.

This clonotype came up once. A junction end diverges from the germline sequence, so it may reflect a read error. The CDR3 spells CASSNSGRASYSEQFF. The CDR3 nucleotides are TGCGCCAGCAGCAATAGCGGGAGGGCAAGCTACAGTGAGCAGTTCTTC. The chain links TRBV5-1 to TRBJ2-1; TRBD2 aligns across 11 bases. The germline gives CDR1 SGHRS, CDR2 YFSETQ. CDR3 size: 16 residues.

V usage is TRBV2 and J usage is TRBJ1-2; D remains unclear. Germline loops: CDR1 SNHLY, CDR2 FYNNEI. V lost 2 bases to trimming and J lost 3 bases, with 7 bases between them. The CDR3 loop spans 13 amino acids. CDR3 nucleotides: TGTGCCAGCAGTGAAATGAGTTACTATGGCTACACCTTC. Translated, it gives CASSEMSYYGYTF.

This clonotype was seen a few times. This chain links TRBV3-1 with TRBJ1-6; 7 bases are shared with TRBD1. The V segment lost 3 bases and the J segment 6 bases; nucleotides outside the gene matches: 5. The CDR3 length is 15 residues. The germline CDR1 and CDR2 sequences are LGHDT and YNNKEL (reference sequence). The DNA of the CDR3 is TGTGCCAGCAGCCAGAAGACAGGGCCTAATTCACCCCTCCACTTT. Translation gives CASSQKTGPNSPLHF.

This clonotype was detected a few times. The rearrangement uses TRBV10-2 and TRBJ1-5; D gene uncertain. Looked up from germline, CDR1 is WSHSY and CDR2 is SAAADI. Trimming removed 6 bases from V and 5 bases from J, with 11 bases in between. This CDR3 is built from 13 residues. As DNA, the CDR3 is TGCGCCAGCAGCCTCACGGAGTATCAGCCCCAGCATTTT. Its translation is CASSLTEYQPQHF.

This clonotype has more than one count but fewer than ten. The chain employs TRBV11-2 and TRBJ2-1; 10 bases match TRBD2. The CDR3 is made up of 16 amino acids. Looked up from germline, CDR1 is SGHAT and CDR2 is FQNNGV. With V trimmed by 5 bases and J by 0 bases, 4 bases remained unmatched. The CDR3 bases are TGTGCCAGCAGCGGGACTAGCGCTTACTCCTACAATGAGCAGTTCTTC. It translates to CASSGTSAYSYNEQFF. The entire variable domain, with the rest obtained from reference TRBV11-2 and TRBJ2-1, is as follows: EAGVAQSPRYKIIEKRQSVAFWCNPISGHATLYWYQQILGQGPKLLIQFQNNGVVDDSQLPKDRFSAERLKGVDSTLKIQPAKLEDSAVYLCASSGTSAYSYNEQFFGPGTRLTVL.

This clonotype was picked up a small number of times. The rearrangement joins TRBV6-1 to TRBJ1-5, with 7 bases fitting TRBD1. The V and J ends lost 3 bases and 2 bases, in that order; junction bases with no gene match: 7. The CDR3 extends over 16 amino acids. The germline gives CDR1 MNHNS, CDR2 SASEGT. The CDR3 sequence is CASSEKGQSGNQPQHF. As DNA, the CDR3 is TGTGCCAGCAGTGAGAAGGGACAGAGTGGCAATCAGCCCCAGCATTTT.

The genes are TRBV25-1 and TRBJ2-2; D is perhaps TRBD1 (6 bases). This CDR3 spans 14 amino acids. The ends were cut back, 6 bases at V and 1 base at J, with 9 bases in the middle. CDR1 is MGHDK, CDR2 SYGVNS, per germline. The CDR3: CASRGTLNTGELFF. The CDR3 bases are TGTGCCAGCAGGGGGACACTGAACACCGGGGAGCTGTTTTTT. The full variable domain, completed using reference TRBV25-1 and TRBJ2-2, is EADIYQTPRYLVIGTGKKITLECSQTMGHDKMYWYQQDPGMELHLIHYSYGVNSTEKGDLSSESTVSRIRTEHFPLTLESARPSHTSQYLCASRGTLNTGELFFGEGSRLTVL.

This clonotype appeared a few times. The CDR3 protein is CSASEPGLGFYEQYF. CDR3 coding DNA: TGCAGTGCTAGCGAACCGGGCCTCGGCTTTTACGAGCAGTACTTC. The chain recombines TRBV20-1 with TRBJ2-7; D gene unclear. Germline V gene data show CDR1 as DFQATT and CDR2 as SNEGSKA (reference sequence). Trimming took 3 bases from V and 4 from J, leaving 19 bases between them. CDR3 length equals 15 residues.

The CDR3 protein is CASSPLRTSGGEQYF. DNA for the CDR3: TGTGCCAGCTCACCGCTCCGGACTAGCGGGGGCGAGCAGTACTTC. This chain uses TRBV18 with TRBJ2-7; the match to TRBD2 covers 13 bases. Losses at the gene ends were 3 bases for V and 6 bases for J; bases not matched to a gene: 5. The CDR3 totals 15 residues. CDR1 and CDR2 (germline): KGHSH, LQKENI.

The sample holds a few counts of this clonotype. This rearrangement joins TRBV30 to TRBJ2-1, with a possible D match to TRBD1 (5 bases). The V and J ends lost 4 bases and 4 bases respectively, with 17 bases between them. The germline V gene has CDR1 GTSNPN and CDR2 SVGIG (reference sequence). CDR3 size: 15 residues. CDR3 sequence reads: CAWTPPRTLYNEQFF. The CDR3 DNA sequence: TGTGCCTGGACTCCCCCCAGGACACTTTACAATGAGCAGTTCTTC.

V gene TRBV4-2 combines with J gene TRBJ1-1; maybe TRBD1 (6 bases). The germline V and J ends were trimmed by 0 bases and 7 bases, with 18 bases remaining between them. The CDR3 covers 16 residues. From germline, CDR1 is LGHNA and CDR2 YNFKEQ. The CDR3, as DNA: TGTGCCAGCAGCCAAGATCTCCAGGGGAGGATGGATGAAGCTTTCTTT. Its translation: CASSQDLQGRMDEAFF.

About this clonotype itself: One base away lies a much larger clone, so this may be a sequencing read error. The rearrangement uses TRBV20-1 and TRBJ2-2; 9 bases align to TRBD2. The CDR3 has 17 residues. The germline V gene encodes CDR1 DFQATT and CDR2 SNEGSKA (reference sequence). CDR3: CCARKDGGRGNTGELFF. The CDR3 nucleotides are TGCTGTGCTAGAAAGGATGGCGGGAGGGGGAACACCGGGGAGCTGTTTTTT.

This clonotype was recorded many times. This chain connects TRBV20-1 to TRBJ2-1, with 7 bases identical to TRBD2. The CDR3 sequence is 14 residues long. Unmatched junction bases numbered 4, after V lost 2 bases and J lost 3 bases. CDR1 is DFQATT and CDR2 is SNEGSKA in the germline V gene (reference sequence). The CDR3 region has the DNA TGCAGTGCTAGACGCCTAGCGGTCTACAATGAGCAGTTCTTC. It is translated as CSARRLAVYNEQFF.

This chain uses TRBV2 with TRBJ2-7, with TRBD1 identical over 7 bases. Germline loops: CDR1 SNHLY, CDR2 FYNNEI. Losses at the gene ends were 6 bases for V and 3 bases for J; bases not matched to a gene: 8. The CDR3 runs to 14 residues. The CDR3 loop is CASRTDRAGYEQYF. In nucleotides, the CDR3 is TGTGCCAGCAGGACCGACAGGGCGGGCTACGAGCAGTACTTC.

The chain employs TRBV6-1 and TRBJ2-7, with 14 bases matching TRBD2. CDR3 length: 13 amino acids. The trim removed 7 bases at V and 6 bases at J, leaving 2 bases unmatched. Per the germline V gene, CDR1 is MNHNS and CDR2 is SASEGT. DNA for the CDR3: TGTGCCAGCAAGGGACTAGCGGGAGTCGAGCAGTACTTC. Translation gives CASKGLAGVEQYF.

The genes are TRBV14 and TRBJ2-5, with 7 bases aligning to TRBD1. From germline, CDR1 is SGHDN and CDR2 FVKESK. The CDR3 loop spans 14 amino acids. Trimming took 5 bases from V and 4 from J; bases not matched to a gene: 7. CDR3 amino acids: CASSYTGVGETQYF. Here the CDR3 DNA reads TGTGCCAGCAGCTACACAGGGGTCGGAGAGACCCAGTACTTC.

This clonotype was seen more than once but under ten times. The CDR3 nucleotides are TGTGCCAGCAGCTTAGATATGTCCCGATGGGGGACCCAGTACTTC. Protein product: CASSLDMSRWGTQYF. The chain combines TRBV11-2 with TRBJ2-5; D unresolved. V lost 0 bases to trimming and J lost 7 bases, with 15 bases between them. Germline loops: CDR1 SGHAT, CDR2 FQNNGV. CDR3 length: 15 residues.

This clonotype occurred a few times. This chain connects TRBV20-1 to TRBJ1-1, with D maybe TRBD1 (5 bases). Germline assignment: CDR1 DFQATT and CDR2 SNEGSKA (reference sequence). CDR3 length: 13 amino acids. Trimming took off 2 bases at V and 3 bases at J, with 10 bases between the two ends. Here the CDR3 reads CSARYVGDTEAFF. CDR3 DNA sequence: TGCAGTGCTAGATATGTGGGGGACACTGAAGCTTTCTTT.